This passage covers 3 T cell receptor beta chains from one sample sequenced in a study of CD4 T cells in relation to SARS-CoV-2 and coronaviruses. The method was immunoSEQ multiplex PCR; TCRdb's version includes in-frame clones alone and lacks a portion of them. In the table there are tens of thousands of clones, about 90% of which are singletons. Specimen: naive CD4+ T cells from PBMCs. The subset denotes: naive CD4+ T cells isolated by negative enrichment. These receptors all stem from an adult with COVID-19.

The CDR3, as DNA: TGTGCCAGCAGTTTATATTTAAACAGGGGGGGCTCACCCCTCCACTTT. This gives the protein CASSLYLNRGGSPLHF. V gene TRBV27 combines with J gene TRBJ1-6; 8 positions match TRBD1. J was trimmed by 10 bases and V by 1 base; bases with no gene match: 9. The germline V gene encodes CDR1 MNHEY and CDR2 SMNVEV (reference sequence). CDR3 size: 16 residues.

CDR3 region: CASEGTNTRDVYEQYF. The CDR3 DNA follows: TGTGCCAGCGAGGGGACAAACACCCGGGATGTCTACGAGCAGTACTTC. The chain is built from TRBV28 and TRBJ2-7, with D possibly TRBD1 on 6 matching bases. The V and J ends lost 8 bases and 3 bases respectively, with 23 bases between them. This CDR3 comprises 16 residues. The germline CDR1 and CDR2 sequences are MDHEN and SYDVKM.

The chain is built from TRBV5-1 and TRBJ1-1, with TRBD1 matching over 11 bases. The CDR3 runs 16 residues. Germline lookup yields CDR1 SGHRS and CDR2 YFSETQ. Trimming removed 6 bases from V and 0 bases from J; junction bases left unmatched: 7. The CDR3 protein is CASTEGTGGMNTEAFF. CDR3 bases: TGCGCCAGCACCGAAGGGACAGGGGGTATGAACACTGAAGCTTTCTTT.